The 10 T cell receptor beta chains listed next were all sequenced from one sample in a study of T cell responses to AZD1222 COVID-19 vaccine. The table came from immunoSEQ multiplex PCR; TCRdb's copy has only in-frame clones and leaves some out. The sample lists roughly 150,000 clones; around 89% were seen once. Sequenced material: peripheral blood, taken on day 0 of MenACWY control vaccination. The receptors were gathered from an adult in good health.

The V and J genes are TRBV19 and TRBJ2-7, with a weak D call TRBD1 (5 bases). Trimming took off 6 bases at V and 1 base at J, with 19 bases between the two ends. Germline V gene lookup returns CDR1 LNHDA and CDR2 SQIVND (reference sequence). The CDR3 covers 16 residues. CDR3 bases: TGTGCCAGTAGACGATACGCTGACAGCGAATCCTACGAGCAGTACTTC. Translating gives CASRRYADSESYEQYF.

The chain combines TRBV30 with TRBJ2-1; 10 bases line up with TRBD2. The V gene end was trimmed by 1 base and the J gene end by 7 bases; junction bases not matched to a gene: 1. The germline V gene encodes CDR1 GTSNPN and CDR2 SVGIG (reference sequence). The CDR3 totals 13 residues. The CDR3 reads CAWSELAGNEQFF. The CDR3 DNA reads TGTGCCTGGAGTGAACTAGCGGGGAATGAGCAGTTCTTC.

The chain uses TRBV29-1 and TRBJ2-5, with unresolved D. This CDR3 contains 13 residues. The germline CDR1 and CDR2 sequences are SQVTM and ANQGSEA. V lost 5 bases and J 5 bases, leaving 15 bases between the germline ends. The CDR3 reads CSVSGGPWETQYF. In DNA, the CDR3 is TGCAGCGTTTCAGGTGGTCCGTGGGAGACCCAGTACTTC.

The CDR3 DNA sequence: TGTGCCAGTTCACCAGGGTACACCAAAAACATTCAGTACTTC. Translating it yields CASSPGYTKNIQYF. The rearrangement uses TRBV6-5 and TRBJ2-4, with D perhaps matching TRBD1 (5 bases). Deletions cut 9 bases from V and 2 bases from J, with 14 bases between. This CDR3 has 14 residues. The germline V gene has CDR1 MNHEY and CDR2 SVGAGI.

Comments on this clone: One end of the junction does not line up with germline, which may come from a read error. The chain uses TRBV28 and TRBJ1-6, with D maybe TRBD1 (6 bases). CDR3 length equals 15 residues. Germline V CDR1 and CDR2: MDHEN, SYDVKM. CDR3 bases: TGTGCCAGCAGAGTACAGGGAGCCTACAATTCACCCCTCCACTTT. Amino acids: CASRVQGAYNSPLHF.

The genes are TRBV7-6 and TRBJ1-5; TRBD1 might be the D (5 bases). Per germline, CDR1 SGHVS and CDR2 FNYEAQ. The CDR3 contains 15 residues. V was clipped by 5 bases and J by 5 bases, with 16 bases between them. The CDR3 loop reads CASSPSAGTHQPQHF. The CDR3 DNA reads as TGTGCCAGCAGCCCTAGCGCCGGGACGCATCAGCCCCAGCATTTT. The full variable domain, its missing parts supplied by reference TRBV7-6 and TRBJ1-5, is GAGVSQSPRYKVTKRGQDVALRCDPISGHVSLYWYRQALGQGPEFLTYFNYEAQQDKSGLPNDRFSAERPEGSISTLTIQRTEQRDSAMYRCASSPSAGTHQPQHFGDGTRLSIL.

The V gene is TRBV18, the J gene TRBJ1-1; 12 bases agree with TRBD1. The CDR3 has 15 residues. With 4 bases clipped from V and 5 bases from J, the junction kept 5 bases outside the gene matches. Germline-derived CDR1 and CDR2 are KGHSH and LQKENI. CDR3 in amino acids: CASSQGGQGATEAFF. CDR3 coding DNA: TGTGCCAGCTCACAGGGGGGACAGGGGGCAACTGAAGCTTTCTTT.

The V gene is TRBV7-9, the J gene TRBJ1-1; perhaps TRBD1 as D (5 bases). The germline CDR1 and CDR2 sequences are SEHNR and FQNEAQ (reference sequence). With 5 bases removed from V and 5 bases from J, the gap between germline ends came to 12 bases. The CDR3 is 13 amino acids. CDR3 sequence reads: CASSPGGITEAFF. CDR3 nucleotide sequence: TGTGCCAGCAGCCCGGGGGGGATTACTGAAGCTTTCTTT.

There are a few counts of this clone. The J gene is TRBJ2-7, the V gene TRBV27; unclear D gene. Looked up from germline, CDR1 is MNHEY and CDR2 is SMNVEV (reference sequence). Deletions cut 6 bases from V and 6 bases from J, with 12 bases between. This CDR3 comprises 12 residues. The CDR3 protein is CASSPRFGEQYF. The CDR3 DNA reads TGTGCCAGCAGCCCGAGGTTTGGCGAGCAGTACTTC.

The V call is TRBV3-1 (or the pseudogene TRBV3-2), the J call TRBJ1-1; D might be TRBD1 (5 bases). V lost 0 bases and J 1 base, leaving 15 bases between the germline ends. This CDR3 is 17 amino acids long. Germline CDR1 and CDR2: LGHDT and YNNKEL (reference sequence). CDR3 DNA sequence: TGTGCCAGCAGCCAAGATCAACGGGGACTGGAGAACACTGAAGCTTTCTTT. This translates into CASSQDQRGLENTEAFF.